This passage covers 32 T cell receptor beta chains from one sample sequenced in a study of Graves' ophthalmopathy and Graves' hyperthyroidism. Investigators amplified TCR beta CDR3 regions from RNA transcripts. An opening RT-PCR round employed HTBI primers and preceded a second-round multiplex PCR. TCRdb processed the multiplex PCR reads anew with MiXCR; each CDR3 protein has one entry. The repertoire holds some 750,000 distinct CDR3 sequences, with roughly two fifths as singletons. Sequencing input: peripheral blood. These receptors were obtained from an adult man with Graves' ophthalmopathy.

This clonotype was counted between two and nine times. The chain employs TRBV7-2 and TRBJ1-4; 7 bases match TRBD1. The V gene's germline CDR1 is SGHTA and CDR2 FQGNSA. The CDR3 has 14 residues. The trim removed 6 bases at V and 8 bases at J, leaving 9 bases unmatched. The CDR3 region is CASSFRRDSEKLFF. CDR3 in DNA: TGTGCCAGCAGTTTCCGAAGGGACAGCGAAAAACTGTTTTTT.

To note about this clonotype: The conserved closing phenylalanine or tryptophan is absent in this CDR3, likely reflecting a read error. The chain is built from TRBV7-3 and TRBJ2-3, with 8 bases identical to TRBD2. The CDR3 covers 14 residues. The ends lost 4 bases at V and 6 bases at J; junction bases unmatched: 6. Germline CDR1 and CDR2: SGHTA and FQGTGA. The CDR3 loop reads CASSSGLVSDTQYC. CDR3 coding DNA: TGTGCCAGCAGCTCGGGACTAGTTTCCGATACGCAGTATTGT.

This clonotype was seen more than once but under ten times. The rearrangement joins TRBV5-1 to TRBJ2-3, with 7 nucleotides matching TRBD1. Germline CDR1 and CDR2: SGHRS and YFSETQ. The V gene end was trimmed by 3 bases and the J gene end by 4 bases; junction bases not matched to a gene: 14. The CDR3 is made up of 17 amino acids. The CDR3 reads CASSSERQGLRADTQYF. The CDR3 bases are TGCGCCAGCAGCTCGGAGAGACAGGGCCTTAGGGCAGATACGCAGTATTTT.

Of note for this clonotype: This sequence may be a read error, since a much larger clone differs from it by one base. V is TRBV10-3 and J is TRBJ1-6; no reliable D call. Germline V lookup: CDR1 ENHRY, CDR2 SYGVKD. The CDR3 has 15 amino acids. The chain's CDR3 is CAVSGEGLYNSPLHF. CDR3 in DNA: TGTGCCGTCAGTGGAGAGGGCCTCTATAATTCACCCCTCCACTTT.

The chain carries TRBV9 and TRBJ1-6; D possibly corresponds to TRBD1 (5 bases). The CDR3 is made up of 15 amino acids. V gave up 5 bases and J gave up 6 bases, with 15 bases separating them. Germline V lookup: CDR1 SGDLS, CDR2 YYNGEE. The CDR3 loop is CASSQKGLPNSPLHF. The DNA of the CDR3 is TGTGCCAGCAGTCAGAAGGGGTTACCTAATTCACCCCTCCACTTT.

A few counts support this clonotype. The V and J genes are TRBV10-3 and TRBJ1-1; a weak D match, TRBD1 (5 bases). In germline, CDR1 is ENHRY, CDR2 SYGVKD. With 6 bases removed from V and 1 base from J, the gap between germline ends came to 24 bases. The CDR3 has 18 residues. CDR3 amino acids: CAIRETGADGGKNTEAFF. Written as DNA, the CDR3 is TGTGCCATCAGGGAGACCGGCGCGGATGGGGGAAAGAACACTGAAGCTTTCTTT.

This clonotype was found many times. V and J are TRBV6-4 and TRBJ1-2; no reliable D call. This CDR3 region has 12 residues. CDR1 is MRHNA and CDR2 is SNTAGT in the germline V gene. V lost 2 bases, J lost 4 bases, and 5 bases lay in between. CDR3 nucleotides: TGTGCCAGCAGTGACGGAAGCTATGGCTACACCTTC. It is translated as CASSDGSYGYTF.

The CDR3, as DNA: TGCAGCGTTGCCCAAGGACAGGTTGGAGATACGCAGTATTTT. Translated: CSVAQGQVGDTQYF. V and J are TRBV29-1 and TRBJ2-3; 7 positions agree with TRBD1. This CDR3 is 14 amino acids long. V dropped 4 bases and J dropped 5; count of bases not matched to a gene: 9. Germline V gene data show CDR1 as SQVTM and CDR2 as ANQGSEA.

The chain employs TRBV20-1 and TRBJ1-6, with 7 bases that match TRBD1. Trimming at V came to 8 bases and at J to 6 bases, leaving 7 bases not matched to a gene. This CDR3 region has 13 residues. Germline loops: CDR1 DFQATT, CDR2 SNEGSKA (reference sequence). This CDR3 is CSQGVELNSPLHF. The CDR3 bases are TGCAGTCAGGGGGTCGAGCTTAATTCACCCCTCCACTTT.

The chain links TRBV20-1 to TRBJ2-7, with D unresolved. V lost 6 bases, J lost 6 bases, and 18 bases lay in between. This CDR3 is 13 amino acids long. Germline V lookup: CDR1 DFQATT, CDR2 SNEGSKA (reference sequence). CDR3 loop: CSAEDLRSVEQYF. The CDR3 DNA is TGCAGTGCAGAGGACCTTCGGTCGGTCGAGCAGTACTTC.

This clonotype was seen at least ten times. V is TRBV9 and J is TRBJ1-3; maybe TRBD1 (5 bases). V lost 3 bases, J lost 0 bases, and 10 bases lay in between. Per the germline V gene, CDR1 is SGDLS and CDR2 is YYNGEE. CDR3 length: 15 amino acids. CDR3 DNA sequence: TGTGCCAGCAGCGCGACAGTGAGCTCTGGAAACACCATATATTTT. Amino acid sequence: CASSATVSSGNTIYF.

In this sample, this clonotype turned up many times. The chain joins TRBV20-1 to TRBJ1-6; 7 nucleotides align to TRBD1. The CDR3 is 14 amino acids. The J segment lost 3 bases and the V segment lost 1 base, leaving 0 bases of the junction unmatched. The germline V gene encodes CDR1 DFQATT and CDR2 SNEGSKA (reference sequence). CDR3 DNA sequence: TGCAGTGCTAGAGGACAGGGCTATAATTCACCCCTCCACTTT. Translating gives CSARGQGYNSPLHF.

The sample holds many counts of this clonotype. The CDR3 loop is CASSEGGQGHQPQHF. In DNA, the CDR3 is TGTGCCAGCAGCGAAGGAGGACAGGGTCATCAGCCCCAGCATTTT. The chain links TRBV24-1 to TRBJ1-5, with 8 positions matching TRBD1. This CDR3 has 15 amino acids. The V segment lost 11 bases and the J segment 5 bases; nucleotides outside the gene matches: 13. CDR1 is KGHDR and CDR2 is SFDVKD in the germline V gene.

The chain uses TRBV20-1 and TRBJ2-7; D not resolved. V dropped 6 bases and J dropped 4 bases, with 7 bases sitting between them. The CDR3 is made up of 10 amino acids. CDR1 DFQATT and CDR2 SNEGSKA come from the germline V gene (reference sequence). The CDR3 bases are TGCAGTGCGCAAACATACGAGCAGTACTTC. This sequence encodes CSAQTYEQYF.

The gene calls are TRBV9 and TRBJ1-3, with D possibly matching TRBD1 (6 bases). The CDR3 contains 15 residues. Looked up from germline, CDR1 is SGDLS and CDR2 is YYNGEE. The V end was cut by 4 bases, the J end by 0 bases, with 11 bases between. Here the CDR3 DNA reads TGTGCCAGCAGCTCCGACAGGCTCTCTGGAAACACCATATATTTT. Protein sequence: CASSSDRLSGNTIYF.

The chain joins TRBV19 to TRBJ1-3; TRBD1 matches 7 bases. The trim removed 5 bases at V and 2 bases at J, leaving 6 bases unmatched. The CDR3 spans 15 residues. CDR1 is LNHDA, CDR2 SQIVND, per germline (reference sequence). The CDR3 here is CASSPTGNAGNTIYF. The CDR3 coding sequence is TGTGCCAGTAGTCCGACAGGGAATGCTGGAAACACCATATATTTT.

This clonotype was observed a few times. The J gene is TRBJ1-2, the V gene TRBV20-1; 10 nucleotides align to TRBD1. Germline CDR1 is DFQATT and CDR2 is SNEGSKA (reference sequence). The CDR3 extends over 13 amino acids. The ends lost 6 bases at V and 5 bases at J; junction bases unmatched: 6. CDR3 DNA: TGCAGTGCCTTATGGACAGGGGGATATGGCTACACCTTC. The encoded protein is CSALWTGGYGYTF.

The chain links TRBV5-6 to TRBJ1-6, with no clear D. The CDR3 totals 12 residues. Looked up from germline, CDR1 is SGHDT and CDR2 is YYEEEE. Trimming took off 6 bases at V and 9 bases at J, with 10 bases between the two ends. The CDR3 spells CASTNRPSPLHF. Here the CDR3 DNA reads TGTGCCAGCACGAACAGACCTTCACCCCTCCACTTT.

This chain links TRBV29-1 with TRBJ1-1; weak D call: TRBD1 (5 bases). Germline values: CDR1 SQVTM, CDR2 ANQGSEA. V lost 3 bases, J lost 2 bases, and 13 bases lay in between. The CDR3 loop spans 14 amino acids. The CDR3 DNA sequence: TGCAGCGTTGATGGTGGGGCCGGTAACACTGAAGCTTTCTTT. Translation gives CSVDGGAGNTEAFF. Complete variable domain (other parts from reference TRBV29-1 and TRBJ1-1): SAVISQKPSRDICQRGTSLTIQCQVDSQVTMMFWYRQQPGQSLTLIATANQGSEATYESGFVIDKFPISRPNLTFSTLTVSNMSPEDSSIYLCSVDGGAGNTEAFFGQGTRLTVV.

The chain combines TRBV7-2 with TRBJ1-6; D gene unclear. V was trimmed by 6 bases and J by 7 bases, leaving 13 bases between them. From germline, CDR1 is SGHTA and CDR2 FQGNSA. The CDR3 totals 14 residues. CDR3 residues: CASSYSRTNSPLHF. The CDR3 region has the DNA TGTGCCAGCAGTTACTCGAGGACCAATTCACCCCTCCACTTT.

The chain couples TRBV7-9 to TRBJ1-3, with D tentatively TRBD1 (6 bases). Germline V lookup: CDR1 SEHNR, CDR2 FQNEAQ (reference sequence). The CDR3 runs to 13 residues. Deletions cut 6 bases from V and 7 bases from J, with 13 bases between. The CDR3 DNA reads TGTGCCAGCAGTTTCGGGGGGCAGAACACCATATATTTT. Residues: CASSFGGQNTIYF. The full variable domain, its missing parts supplied by reference TRBV7-9 and TRBJ1-3, is DTGVSQNPRHKITKRGQNVTFRCDPISEHNRLYWYRQTLGQGPEFLTYFQNEAQLEKSRLLSDRFSAERPKGSFSTLEIQRTEQGDSAMYLCASSFGGQNTIYFGEGSWLTVV.

In its sample, this clonotype was seen many times. The J gene is TRBJ1-2, the V gene TRBV6-5; D not certain. The germline CDR1 and CDR2 sequences are MNHEY and SVGAGI. CDR3 length: 13 amino acids. The V gene lost 2 bases and the J gene lost 4 bases, with 8 bases spanning the gap. The CDR3 region has the DNA TGTGCCAGCAGTTACGGAGGTTCCTATGGCTACACCTTC. As protein: CASSYGGSYGYTF.

V usage is TRBV15 and J usage is TRBJ2-7; the D gene is possibly TRBD2 (6 bases). Judging by the DNA end, TRBJ2-4 fits better; the J call may be wrong. The CDR3 spans 14 residues. Germline CDR1 LNHNV, CDR2 YYDKDF (reference sequence). CDR3 residues: CATSREIGGNIQYF. Written as DNA, the CDR3 is TGTGCCACCAGCAGGGAGATCGGGGGAAACATTCAGTACTTC.

This clonotype showed up just a few times. The rearrangement joins TRBV7-9 to TRBJ2-7, with TRBD2 matching over 8 bases. V lost 5 bases to trimming and J lost 0 bases; unmatched junction nucleotides: 12. This CDR3 has 17 amino acids. Germline loops: CDR1 SEHNR, CDR2 FQNEAQ (reference sequence). In DNA, the CDR3 is TGTGCCAGCAGCCCTCGCGTGGGGCGGGGGGCCTCCTACGAGCAGTACTTC. Translation gives CASSPRVGRGASYEQYF.

The chain is built from TRBV25-1 and TRBJ2-5; D is undetermined. CDR3 length equals 13 residues. The germline V gene has CDR1 MGHDK and CDR2 SYGVNS. The ends were cut back, 5 bases at V and 4 bases at J, with 11 bases in the middle. CDR3 nucleotide sequence: TGTGCCAGCAGTTACCACTCGGGAGAGACCCAGTACTTC. Protein sequence: CASSYHSGETQYF.

This chain links TRBV11-1 with TRBJ2-7; 12 nucleotides match TRBD1. The CDR3 extends over 17 amino acids. The junction had 10 bases not matched to a gene; V was cut back by 5 bases and J by 2 bases. CDR1 is SGHAT and CDR2 is FQDESV in the germline V gene (reference sequence). CDR3 protein: CASSIGTGGVVPYEQYF. The DNA for the CDR3 is TGTGCCAGCAGCATCGGGACAGGGGGCGTTGTTCCCTACGAGCAGTACTTC.

This rearrangement joins TRBV19 to TRBJ1-5; tentative D call: TRBD1 (6 bases). CDR1 is LNHDA and CDR2 is SQIVND in the germline V gene (reference sequence). Trimming took off 6 bases at V and 5 bases at J, with 8 bases between the two ends. This CDR3 comprises 12 residues. The CDR3 DNA sequence: TGTGCCAGTAGGGCAGGGGATCAGCCCCAGCATTTT. It is translated as CASRAGDQPQHF. The whole variable domain, filled in from reference TRBV19 and TRBJ1-5, reads DGGITQSPKYLFRKEGQNVTLSCEQNLNHDAMYWYRQDPGQGLRLIYYSQIVNDFQKGDIAEGYSVSREKKESFPLTVTSAQKNPTAFYLCASRAGDQPQHFGDGTRLSIL.

V and J are TRBV20-1 and TRBJ2-5; TRBD2 agrees at 9 bases. Germline CDR1 and CDR2: DFQATT and SNEGSKA (reference sequence). The V gene end was trimmed by 8 bases and the J gene end by 2 bases; junction bases not matched to a gene: 6. The CDR3 length is 13 residues. In nucleotides, the CDR3 is TGCAGTCCGAAGACTAGCGGACAAGAGACCCAGTACTTC. Encoded protein: CSPKTSGQETQYF.

This clonotype came up a few times. The chain employs TRBV5-1 and TRBJ2-6; D is perhaps TRBD1 or TRBD2 (5 bases each). The CDR3 spans 18 residues. V was pared by 4 bases and J by 0 bases, with 17 bases between. The germline gives CDR1 SGHRS, CDR2 YFSETQ. CDR3: CASSPRDVRSSGANVLTF. The CDR3 DNA sequence: TGCGCCAGCAGCCCCCGGGACGTACGTTCCTCTGGGGCCAACGTCCTGACTTTC.

This chain joins TRBV24-1 and TRBJ2-6, with TRBD1 matching over 9 bases. The junction had 4 bases not matched to a gene; V was cut back by 4 bases and J by 4 bases. The CDR3 consists of 16 residues. Per the germline V gene, CDR1 is KGHDR and CDR2 is SFDVKD. CDR3: CATSDPGTGGANVLTF. Here the CDR3 DNA reads TGTGCCACCAGTGACCCAGGGACAGGGGGGGCCAACGTCCTGACTTTC.

This chain joins TRBV15 and TRBJ1-3, with 7 bases that match TRBD1. There are 18 residues in the CDR3. From germline, CDR1 is LNHNV and CDR2 YYDKDF (reference sequence). After removal of 3 bases from V and 0 bases from J, the junction contained 11 bases not matched to a gene. The CDR3 here is CATSSAGTAGSSGNTIYF. The CDR3 DNA reads as TGTGCCACCAGCAGCGCTGGGACAGCTGGAAGCTCTGGAAACACCATATATTTT. Filled out from reference TRBV15 and TRBJ1-3, the complete variable domain reads DAMVIQNPRYQVTQFGKPVTLSCSQTLNHNVMYWYQQKSSQAPKLLFHYYDKDFNNEADTPDNFQSRRPNTSFCFLDIRSPGLGDTAMYLCATSSAGTAGSSGNTIYFGEGSWLTVV.

As to this clonotype: The CDR3 does not close with the conserved phenylalanine or tryptophan, likely indicating a read error. The DNA is left out, because the CDR3 cannot be placed on it with certainty; the CDR3 is given as TCRdb lists it. The genes are TRBV10-3 and TRBJ1-4. The CDR3 comprises 9 residues, both ends counted. Germline-derived CDR1 and CDR2 are ENHRY and SYGVKD. The CDR3 sequence is CAISEYGNR.